The clone carrying this T cell receptor (beta chain) came up a few times. TCRdb called the PCR reads again in MiXCR, with one record for every CDR3 protein. Seen here are 45,000 to 60,000 distinct CDR3 sequences, more than 35% observed once, and the top ten hold 3% to 4%. These data are taken from a study of molecular identifiers for immune sequencing clone quantification. With 3 bases removed from V and 3 bases from J, the gap between germline ends came to 6 bases. CDR3 size: 12 residues. The chain joins TRBV12-3 or TRBV12-4 to TRBJ2-7; no firm D call. Source material: naive CD8+ T cells from blood, with Jurkat cell RNA spiked in. Noted subset: FACS-sorted CD8+CD4-CCR7+CD45RA+ naive T cells. This receptor was taken from a human donor in good health. Some libraries in this study had Jurkat cell RNA spiked in. The CDR3 bases are TGTGCCAGCAGTTTTACAGTCTACGAGCAGTACTTC. Translated, it gives CASSFTVYEQYF.